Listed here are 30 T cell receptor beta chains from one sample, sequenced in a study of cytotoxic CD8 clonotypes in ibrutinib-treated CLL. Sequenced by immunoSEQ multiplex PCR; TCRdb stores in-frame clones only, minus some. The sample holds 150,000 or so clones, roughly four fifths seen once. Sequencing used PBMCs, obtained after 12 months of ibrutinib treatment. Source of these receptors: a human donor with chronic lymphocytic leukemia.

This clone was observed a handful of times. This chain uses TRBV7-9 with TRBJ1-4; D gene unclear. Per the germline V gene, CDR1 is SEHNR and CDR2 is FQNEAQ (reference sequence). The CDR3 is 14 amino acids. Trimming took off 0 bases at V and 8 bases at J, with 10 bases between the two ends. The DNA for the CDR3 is TGTGCCAGCAGCTTAGCGGGGAGCGGGGAAAAACTGTTTTTT. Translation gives CASSLAGSGEKLFF.

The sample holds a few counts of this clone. The DNA of the CDR3 is TGTGCCAGCAGTGGGACAGGGGGAGAACAGCCCCAGCATTTT. It encodes CASSGTGGEQPQHF. The V call is TRBV2, the J call TRBJ1-5; TRBD1 matches 10 bases. Germline CDR1 SNHLY, CDR2 FYNNEI. This CDR3 contains 14 residues. Trimming took 4 bases from V and 7 from J; bases not matched to a gene: 4.

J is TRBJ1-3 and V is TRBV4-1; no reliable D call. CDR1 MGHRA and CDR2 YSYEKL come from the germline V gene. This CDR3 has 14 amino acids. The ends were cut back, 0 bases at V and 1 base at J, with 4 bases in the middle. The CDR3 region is CASSQDRSGNTIYF. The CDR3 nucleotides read TGCGCCAGCAGCCAAGATAGGTCTGGAAACACCATATATTTT.

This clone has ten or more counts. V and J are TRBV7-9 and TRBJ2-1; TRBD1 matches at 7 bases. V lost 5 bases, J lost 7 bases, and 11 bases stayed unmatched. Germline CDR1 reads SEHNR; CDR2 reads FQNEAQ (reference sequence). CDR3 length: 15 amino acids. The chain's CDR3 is CASSAEKTGKNEQFF. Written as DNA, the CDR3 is TGTGCCAGCAGCGCAGAAAAGACAGGGAAAAATGAGCAGTTCTTC.

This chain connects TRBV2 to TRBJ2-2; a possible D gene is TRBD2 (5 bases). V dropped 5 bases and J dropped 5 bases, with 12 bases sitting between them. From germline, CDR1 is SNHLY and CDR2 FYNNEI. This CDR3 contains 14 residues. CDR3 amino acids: CASSIGKKTGELFF. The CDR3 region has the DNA TGTGCCAGCAGTATCGGGAAGAAGACCGGGGAGCTGTTTTTT.

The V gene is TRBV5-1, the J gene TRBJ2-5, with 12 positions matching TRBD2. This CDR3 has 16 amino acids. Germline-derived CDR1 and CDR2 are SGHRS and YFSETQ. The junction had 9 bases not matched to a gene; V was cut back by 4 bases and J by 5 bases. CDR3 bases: TGCGCCAGCAGCGACCCACGACTAGCGGGGGTGGAGACCCAGTACTTC. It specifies CASSDPRLAGVETQYF.

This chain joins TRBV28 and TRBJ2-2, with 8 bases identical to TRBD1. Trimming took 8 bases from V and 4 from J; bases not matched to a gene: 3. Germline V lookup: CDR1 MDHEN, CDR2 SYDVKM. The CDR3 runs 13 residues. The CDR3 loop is CASGTGPTGELFF. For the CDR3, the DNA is TGTGCCAGCGGGACAGGTCCCACCGGGGAGCTGTTTTTT.

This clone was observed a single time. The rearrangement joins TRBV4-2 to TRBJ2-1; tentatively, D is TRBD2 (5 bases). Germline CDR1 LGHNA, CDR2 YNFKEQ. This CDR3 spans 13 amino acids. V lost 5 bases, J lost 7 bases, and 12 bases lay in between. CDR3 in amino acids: CASSSRTGNEQFF. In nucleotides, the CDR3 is TGTGCCAGCAGCTCCCGGACTGGTAATGAGCAGTTCTTC.

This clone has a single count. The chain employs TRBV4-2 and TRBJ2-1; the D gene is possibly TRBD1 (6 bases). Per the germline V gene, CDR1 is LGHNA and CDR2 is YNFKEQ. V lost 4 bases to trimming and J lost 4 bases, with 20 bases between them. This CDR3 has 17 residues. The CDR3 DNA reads TGTGCCAGCAGCCCTAGTGGTTCAGGGGCGCTTTACAATGAGCAGTTCTTC. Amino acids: CASSPSGSGALYNEQFF.

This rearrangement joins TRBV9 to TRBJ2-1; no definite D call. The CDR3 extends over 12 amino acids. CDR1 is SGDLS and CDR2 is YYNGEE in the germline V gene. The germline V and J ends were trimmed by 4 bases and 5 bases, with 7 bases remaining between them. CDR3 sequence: CASSSQNNEQFF. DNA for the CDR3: TGTGCCAGCAGCTCACAAAACAATGAGCAGTTCTTC.

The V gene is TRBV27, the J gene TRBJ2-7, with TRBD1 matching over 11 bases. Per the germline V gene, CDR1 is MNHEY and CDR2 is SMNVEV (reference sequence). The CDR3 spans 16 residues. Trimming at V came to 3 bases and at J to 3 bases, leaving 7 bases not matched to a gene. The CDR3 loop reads CASSFSAGTGGYEQYF. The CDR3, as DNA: TGTGCCAGCAGTTTTTCGGCCGGGACAGGGGGCTACGAGCAGTACTTC.

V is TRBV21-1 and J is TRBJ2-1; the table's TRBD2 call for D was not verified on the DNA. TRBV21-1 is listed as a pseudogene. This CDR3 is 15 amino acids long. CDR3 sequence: CASRARGAQGWEQFF. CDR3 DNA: TGTGCCAGCAGAGCCCGGGGGGCCCAGGGTTGGGAGCAGTTCTTC.

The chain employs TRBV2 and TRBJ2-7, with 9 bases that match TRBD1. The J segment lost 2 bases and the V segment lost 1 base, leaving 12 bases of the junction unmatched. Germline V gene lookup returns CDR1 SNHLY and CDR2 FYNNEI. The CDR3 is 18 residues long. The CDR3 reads CASSEGTGGFYGTYEQYF. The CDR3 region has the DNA TGTGCCAGCAGTGAAGGTACAGGGGGCTTTTATGGGACCTACGAGCAGTACTTC.

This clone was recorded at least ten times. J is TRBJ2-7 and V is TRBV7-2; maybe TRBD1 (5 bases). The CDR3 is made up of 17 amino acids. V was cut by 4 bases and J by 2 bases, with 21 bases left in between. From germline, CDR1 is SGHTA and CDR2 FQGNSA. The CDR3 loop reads CASSSPLRQRRAYEQYF. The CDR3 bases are TGTGCCAGCAGCTCCCCCCTAAGACAGAGAAGGGCCTACGAGCAGTACTTC.

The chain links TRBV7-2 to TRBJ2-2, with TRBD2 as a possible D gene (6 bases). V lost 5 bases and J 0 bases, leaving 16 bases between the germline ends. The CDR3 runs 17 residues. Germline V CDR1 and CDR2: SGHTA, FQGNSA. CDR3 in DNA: TGTGCCAGCAGCCCGAGAGGGAGGCGGACGAACACCGGGGAGCTGTTTTTT. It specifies CASSPRGRRTNTGELFF.

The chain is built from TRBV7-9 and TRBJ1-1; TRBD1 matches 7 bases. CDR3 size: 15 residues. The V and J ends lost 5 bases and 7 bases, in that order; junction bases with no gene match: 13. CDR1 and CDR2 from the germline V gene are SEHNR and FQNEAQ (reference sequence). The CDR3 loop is CASSPPVTGTDEAFF. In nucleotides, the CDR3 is TGTGCCAGCAGCCCCCCTGTGACAGGGACGGATGAAGCTTTCTTT.

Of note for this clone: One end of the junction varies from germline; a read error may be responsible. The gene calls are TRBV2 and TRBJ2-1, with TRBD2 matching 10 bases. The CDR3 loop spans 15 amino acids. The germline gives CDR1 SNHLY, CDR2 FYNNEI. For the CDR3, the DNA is TGTGCCAGCCGTGACCTAGCGGGGGCCCCCTCGGAGCAGTTCTTC. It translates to CASRDLAGAPSEQFF.

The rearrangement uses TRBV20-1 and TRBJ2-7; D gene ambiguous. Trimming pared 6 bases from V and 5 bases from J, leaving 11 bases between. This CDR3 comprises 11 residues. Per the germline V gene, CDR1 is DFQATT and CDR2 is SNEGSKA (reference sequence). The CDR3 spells CSAFFRNEQYF. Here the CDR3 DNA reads TGCAGTGCCTTCTTTAGGAACGAGCAGTACTTC.

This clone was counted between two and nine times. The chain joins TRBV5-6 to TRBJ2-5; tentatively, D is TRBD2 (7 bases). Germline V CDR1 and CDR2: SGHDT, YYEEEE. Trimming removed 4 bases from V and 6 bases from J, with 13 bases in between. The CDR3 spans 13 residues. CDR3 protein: CASSRGEGKTQYF. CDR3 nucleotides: TGTGCCAGCAGCAGGGGGGAGGGGAAGACCCAGTACTTC.

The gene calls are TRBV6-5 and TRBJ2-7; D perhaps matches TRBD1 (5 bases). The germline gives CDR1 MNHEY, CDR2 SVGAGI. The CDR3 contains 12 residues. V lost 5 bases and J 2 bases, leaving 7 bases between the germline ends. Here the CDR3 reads CASSPRAYEQYF. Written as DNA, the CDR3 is TGTGCCAGCAGTCCCAGGGCCTACGAGCAGTACTTC.

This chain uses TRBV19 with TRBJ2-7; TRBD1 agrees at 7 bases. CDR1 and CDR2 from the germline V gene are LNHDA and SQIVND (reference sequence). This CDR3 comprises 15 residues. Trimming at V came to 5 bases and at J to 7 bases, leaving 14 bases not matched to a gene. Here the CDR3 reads CASSAQTGLPREQYF. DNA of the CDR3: TGTGCCAGTAGTGCCCAGACAGGGTTGCCTCGGGAGCAGTACTTC.

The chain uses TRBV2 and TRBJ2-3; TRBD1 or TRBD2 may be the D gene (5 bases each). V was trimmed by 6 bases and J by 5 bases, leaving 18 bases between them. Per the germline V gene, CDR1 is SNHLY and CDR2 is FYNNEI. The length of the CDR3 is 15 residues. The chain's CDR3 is CASRAGTLGVDTQYF. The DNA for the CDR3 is TGTGCCAGCAGGGCCGGGACCCTTGGGGTAGATACGCAGTATTTT.

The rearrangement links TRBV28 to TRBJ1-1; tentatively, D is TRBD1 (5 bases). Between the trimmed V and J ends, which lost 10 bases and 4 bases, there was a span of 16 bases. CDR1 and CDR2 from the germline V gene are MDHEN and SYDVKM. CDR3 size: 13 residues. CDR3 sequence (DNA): TGTGCCACCTGCCCGGGTGGGGGCACTGAAGCTTTCTTT. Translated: CATCPGGGTEAFF.

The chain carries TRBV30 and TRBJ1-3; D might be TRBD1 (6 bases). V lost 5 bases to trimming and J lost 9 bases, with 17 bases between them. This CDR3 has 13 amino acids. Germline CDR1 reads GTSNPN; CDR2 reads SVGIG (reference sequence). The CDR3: CAWARGSYATIYF. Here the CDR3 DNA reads TGTGCCTGGGCCAGGGGCTCTTATGCCACCATATATTTT.

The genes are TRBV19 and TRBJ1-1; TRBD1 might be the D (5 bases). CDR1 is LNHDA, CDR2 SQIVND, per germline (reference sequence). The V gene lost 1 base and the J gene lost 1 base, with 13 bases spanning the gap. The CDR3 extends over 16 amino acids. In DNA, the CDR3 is TGTGCCAGTAGTATAGGGGGCCCCCCAAGGAACACTGAAGCTTTCTTT. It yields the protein CASSIGGPPRNTEAFF. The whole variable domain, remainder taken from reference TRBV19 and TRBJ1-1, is DGGITQSPKYLFRKEGQNVTLSCEQNLNHDAMYWYRQDPGQGLRLIYYSQIVNDFQKGDIAEGYSVSREKKESFPLTVTSAQKNPTAFYLCASSIGGPPRNTEAFFGQGTRLTVV.

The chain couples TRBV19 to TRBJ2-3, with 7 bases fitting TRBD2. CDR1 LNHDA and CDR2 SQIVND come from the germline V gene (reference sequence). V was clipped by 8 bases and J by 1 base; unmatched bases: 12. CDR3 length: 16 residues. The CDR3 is CASLAAAGGGTDTQYF. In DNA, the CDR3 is TGTGCCAGTCTAGCGGCAGCAGGCGGTGGCACAGATACGCAGTATTTT.

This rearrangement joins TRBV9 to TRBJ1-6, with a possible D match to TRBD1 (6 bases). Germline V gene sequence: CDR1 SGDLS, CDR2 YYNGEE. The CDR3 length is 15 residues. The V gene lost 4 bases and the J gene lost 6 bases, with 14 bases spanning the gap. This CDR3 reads CASSPSQGFNSPLHF. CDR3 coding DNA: TGTGCCAGCAGCCCCTCGCAGGGGTTTAATTCACCCCTCCACTTT.

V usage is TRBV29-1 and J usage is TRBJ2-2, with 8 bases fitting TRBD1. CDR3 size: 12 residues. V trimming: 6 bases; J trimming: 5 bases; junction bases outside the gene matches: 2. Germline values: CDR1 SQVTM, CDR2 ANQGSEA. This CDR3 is CSVGQGTGELFF. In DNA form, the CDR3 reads TGCAGCGTCGGACAGGGTACCGGGGAGCTGTTTTTT.

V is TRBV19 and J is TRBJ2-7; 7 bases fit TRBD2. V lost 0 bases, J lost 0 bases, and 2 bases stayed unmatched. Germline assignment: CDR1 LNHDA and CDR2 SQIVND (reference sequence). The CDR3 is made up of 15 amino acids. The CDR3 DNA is TGTGCCAGTAGTATAGAGGCTAGCGGCTCCTACGAGCAGTACTTC. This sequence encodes CASSIEASGSYEQYF.

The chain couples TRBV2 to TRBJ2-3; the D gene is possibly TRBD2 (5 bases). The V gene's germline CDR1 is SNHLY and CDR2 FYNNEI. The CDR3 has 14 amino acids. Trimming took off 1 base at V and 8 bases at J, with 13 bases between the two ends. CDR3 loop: CASSEGGAAGTQYF. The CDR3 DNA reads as TGTGCCAGCAGTGAAGGGGGAGCGGCAGGTACGCAGTATTTT.